This T cell receptor beta chain was recovered during a study of Ad26.COV2.S vaccination and SARS-CoV-2 variants. Generated by immunoSEQ multiplex PCR, the TCRdb table keeps only in-frame clones and is missing some. This table holds around 380,000 clones, about 85% found once. Trimming removed 1 base at V and 3 bases at J, with 10 bases between. The CDR3 is 14 residues long. Germline loops: CDR1 MNHEY, CDR2 SVGEGT. This clone appeared a few times. Treatment denoted: approximately 18 received Ad26.COV2.S at low or high dose, single or two shots; about 5 received placebo; per-sample allocation not given. Day 63 after the first injection of vaccine or placebo was the sampling time. This Boston cohort included adults aged 18-55 years.

This clonotype originated in a person aged 18-65 years who received the Ad26.COV2.S COVID-19 vaccine or a placebo. This specimen consisted of peripheral blood, obtained in a trial of Ad26.COV2.S vaccine versus placebo. The V call is TRBV6-2 or TRBV6-3, the J call TRBJ2-7; no reliable D call. The CDR3 region has the DNA TGTGCCAGCAGTTACTTGACAATGGACTACGAGCAGTACTTC. This gives the protein CASSYLTMDYEQYF.